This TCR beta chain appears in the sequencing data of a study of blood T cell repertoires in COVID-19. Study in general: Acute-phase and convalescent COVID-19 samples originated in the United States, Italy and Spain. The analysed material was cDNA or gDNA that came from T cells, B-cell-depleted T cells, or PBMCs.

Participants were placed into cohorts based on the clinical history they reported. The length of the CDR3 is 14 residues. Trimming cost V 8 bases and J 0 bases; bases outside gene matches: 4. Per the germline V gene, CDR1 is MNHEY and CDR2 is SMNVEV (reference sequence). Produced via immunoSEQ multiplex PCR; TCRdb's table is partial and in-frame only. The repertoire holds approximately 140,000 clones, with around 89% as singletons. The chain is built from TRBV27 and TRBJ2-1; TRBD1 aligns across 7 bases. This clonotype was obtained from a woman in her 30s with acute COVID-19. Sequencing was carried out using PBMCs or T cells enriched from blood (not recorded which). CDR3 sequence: CASGRQGSYNEQFF. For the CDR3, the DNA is TGTGCCAGCGGTAGACAGGGCTCCTACAATGAGCAGTTCTTC.